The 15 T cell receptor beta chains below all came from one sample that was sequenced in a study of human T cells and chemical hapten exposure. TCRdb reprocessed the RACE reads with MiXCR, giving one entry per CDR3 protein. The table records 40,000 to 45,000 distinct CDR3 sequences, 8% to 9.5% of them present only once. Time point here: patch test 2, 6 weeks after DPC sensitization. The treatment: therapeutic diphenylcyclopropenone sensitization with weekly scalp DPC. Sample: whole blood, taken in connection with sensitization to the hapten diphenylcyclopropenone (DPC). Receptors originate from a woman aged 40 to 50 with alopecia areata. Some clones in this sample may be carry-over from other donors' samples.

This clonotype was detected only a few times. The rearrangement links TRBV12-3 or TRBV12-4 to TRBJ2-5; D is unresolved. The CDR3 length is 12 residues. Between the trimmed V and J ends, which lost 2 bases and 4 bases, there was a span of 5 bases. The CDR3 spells CASSLFGETQYF. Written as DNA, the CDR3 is TGTGCCAGCAGTTTATTCGGAGAGACCCAGTACTTC.

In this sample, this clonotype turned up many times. CDR3 in amino acids: CASSAARDRYTDTQYF. CDR3 sequence (DNA): TGTGCCAGCAGCGCCGCCCGGGACAGATACACAGATACGCAGTATTTT. The rearrangement links TRBV5-5 to TRBJ2-3, with 7 bases that match TRBD1. Germline lookup yields CDR1 SGHKS and CDR2 YYEKEE (reference sequence). With 4 bases clipped from V and 2 bases from J, the junction kept 10 bases outside the gene matches. The CDR3 covers 16 residues.

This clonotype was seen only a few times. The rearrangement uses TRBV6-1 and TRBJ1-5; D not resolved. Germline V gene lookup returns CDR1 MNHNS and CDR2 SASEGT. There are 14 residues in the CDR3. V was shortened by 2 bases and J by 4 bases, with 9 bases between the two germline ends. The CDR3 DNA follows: TGTGCCAGCAGTGAATATGTAGGTAATCAGCCCCAGCATTTT. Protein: CASSEYVGNQPQHF.

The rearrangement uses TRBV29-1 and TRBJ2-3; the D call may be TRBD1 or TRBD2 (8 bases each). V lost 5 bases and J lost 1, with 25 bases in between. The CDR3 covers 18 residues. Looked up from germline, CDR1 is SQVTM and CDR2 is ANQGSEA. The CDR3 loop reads CSVLAGLGTGSRTDTQYF. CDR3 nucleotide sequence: TGCAGCGTTTTAGCGGGATTGGGGACAGGATCCCGCACAGATACGCAGTATTTT.

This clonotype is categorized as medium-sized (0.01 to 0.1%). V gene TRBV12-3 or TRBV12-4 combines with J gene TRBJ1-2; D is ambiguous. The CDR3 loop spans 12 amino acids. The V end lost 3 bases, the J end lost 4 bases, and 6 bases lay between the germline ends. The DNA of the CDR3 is TGTGCCAGCAGTTTTGGATCCTATGGCTACACCTTC. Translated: CASSFGSYGYTF.

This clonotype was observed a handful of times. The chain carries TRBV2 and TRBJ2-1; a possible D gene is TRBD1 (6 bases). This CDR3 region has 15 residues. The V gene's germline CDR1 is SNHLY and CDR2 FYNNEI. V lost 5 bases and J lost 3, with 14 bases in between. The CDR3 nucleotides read TGTGCCAGCAGTCCCCAATGGACAGACTACAATGAGCAGTTCTTC. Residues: CASSPQWTDYNEQFF.

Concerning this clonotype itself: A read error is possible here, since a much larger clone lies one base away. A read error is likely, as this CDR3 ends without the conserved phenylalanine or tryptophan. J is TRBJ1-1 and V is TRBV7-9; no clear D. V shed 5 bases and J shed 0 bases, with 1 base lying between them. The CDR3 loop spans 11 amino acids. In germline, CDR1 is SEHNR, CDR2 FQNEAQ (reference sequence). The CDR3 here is CASSVNTEAFL. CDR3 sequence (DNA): TGTGCCAGCAGCGTGAACACTGAAGCTTTCCTT.

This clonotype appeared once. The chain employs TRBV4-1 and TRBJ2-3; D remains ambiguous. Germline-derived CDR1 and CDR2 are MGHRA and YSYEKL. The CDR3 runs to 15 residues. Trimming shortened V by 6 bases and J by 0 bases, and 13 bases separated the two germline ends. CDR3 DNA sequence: TGCGCCAGCAGTTCCGACGGGCACAGCACAGATACGCAGTATTTT. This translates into CASSSDGHSTDTQYF.

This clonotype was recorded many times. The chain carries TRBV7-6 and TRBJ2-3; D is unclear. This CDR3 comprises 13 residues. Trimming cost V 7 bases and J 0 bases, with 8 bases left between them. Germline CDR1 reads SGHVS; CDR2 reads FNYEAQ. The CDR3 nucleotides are TGTGCCAGCATGGATCTTAGCACAGATACGCAGTATTTT. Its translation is CASMDLSTDTQYF.

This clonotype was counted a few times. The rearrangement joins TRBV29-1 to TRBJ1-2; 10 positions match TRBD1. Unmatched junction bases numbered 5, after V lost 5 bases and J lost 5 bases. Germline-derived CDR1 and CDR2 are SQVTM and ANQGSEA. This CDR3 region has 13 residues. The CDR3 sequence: CSVLTGGTYGYTF. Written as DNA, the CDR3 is TGCAGCGTTTTGACAGGGGGCACGTATGGCTACACCTTC.

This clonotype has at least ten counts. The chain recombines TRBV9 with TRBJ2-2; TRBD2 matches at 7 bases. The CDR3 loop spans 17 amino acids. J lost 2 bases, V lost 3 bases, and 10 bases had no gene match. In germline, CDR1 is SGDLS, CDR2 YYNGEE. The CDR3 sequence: CASSDPLRGSNTGELFF. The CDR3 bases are TGTGCCAGCAGCGACCCGCTGCGGGGGAGTAACACCGGGGAGCTGTTTTTT.

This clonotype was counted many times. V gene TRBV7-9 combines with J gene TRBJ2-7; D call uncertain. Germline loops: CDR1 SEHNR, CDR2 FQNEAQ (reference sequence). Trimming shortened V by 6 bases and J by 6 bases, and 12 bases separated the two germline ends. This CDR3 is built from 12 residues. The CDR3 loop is CASSPRGVEQYF. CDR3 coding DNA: TGTGCCAGCAGTCCTCGTGGGGTCGAGCAGTACTTC.

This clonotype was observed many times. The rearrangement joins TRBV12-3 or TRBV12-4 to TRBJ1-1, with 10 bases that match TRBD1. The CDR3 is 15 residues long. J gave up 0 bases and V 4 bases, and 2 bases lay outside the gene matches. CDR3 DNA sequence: TGTGCCAGCAGTTCGACAGGGGGCTTGAACACTGAAGCTTTCTTT. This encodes CASSSTGGLNTEAFF.

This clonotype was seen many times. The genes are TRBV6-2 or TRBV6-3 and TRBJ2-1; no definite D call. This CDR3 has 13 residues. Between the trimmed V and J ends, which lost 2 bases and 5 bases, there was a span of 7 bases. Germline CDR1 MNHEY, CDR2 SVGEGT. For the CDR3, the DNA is TGTGCCAGCAGTTACAGCGTCCACAATGAGCAGTTCTTC. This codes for CASSYSVHNEQFF.

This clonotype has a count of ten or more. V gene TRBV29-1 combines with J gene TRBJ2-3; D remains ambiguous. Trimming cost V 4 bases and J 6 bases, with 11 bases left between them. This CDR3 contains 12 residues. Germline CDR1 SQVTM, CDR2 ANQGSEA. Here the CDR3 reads CSVVTDRDTQYF. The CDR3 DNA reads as TGCAGCGTTGTAACAGATCGGGATACGCAGTATTTT.